The 14 T cell receptor beta chains presented below share a single source sample, sequenced in a study of T-cell reconstitution after alpha-beta-depleted transplantation in children. Unique molecular identifiers were used in preparing the TCRbeta library. TCRdb used MiXCR to reprocess the PCR reads, holding one entry per CDR3 protein. The table lists approximately 230,000 distinct CDR3 sequences, about 25% of them singletons, with roughly 2.5% in the top ten. Material: PBMCs, obtained before TCRalphabeta/CD19-depleted stem cell transplant. The receptors derive from a girl aged 2 to 9 with Fanconi anemia, due to receive a stem cell transplant.

The V gene is TRBV11-2, the J gene TRBJ2-3; D ambiguous. Germline V lookup: CDR1 SGHAT, CDR2 FQNNGV. The V and J ends lost 1 base and 6 bases respectively, with 17 bases between them. CDR3 size: 16 residues. CDR3 bases: TGTGCCAGCAGCTTAGGAGCTTCACCCGCCGGGGATACGCAGTATTTT. Its translation: CASSLGASPAGDTQYF.

The V call is TRBV13, the J call TRBJ2-1; 7 positions agree with TRBD2. The CDR3 is 14 amino acids. Per the germline V gene, CDR1 is PRHDT and CDR2 is FYEKMQ (reference sequence). Unmatched junction bases numbered 5, after V lost 3 bases and J lost 6 bases. The CDR3 nucleotides read TGTGCCAGCAGCTTGGCGGGAGTATTCAATGAGCAGTTCTTC. This gives the protein CASSLAGVFNEQFF.

The count of this clonotype is one. The CDR3 nucleotides are TGTGCCTGGCGCCAGCTAGCGGGCTACGAGCAGTACTTC. Its protein product is CAWRQLAGYEQYF. The gene calls are TRBV30 and TRBJ2-7, with 8 positions matching TRBD2. The CDR3 runs 13 residues. CDR1 is GTSNPN and CDR2 is SVGIG in the germline V gene (reference sequence). Germline trimming cut 5 bases from V and 3 bases from J; bases unmatched to any gene: 6.

This clonotype was counted a few times. The chain uses TRBV7-6 and TRBJ2-5; TRBD2 matches at 10 bases. Germline trimming cut 5 bases from V and 2 bases from J; bases unmatched to any gene: 5. CDR1 and CDR2 from the germline V gene are SGHVS and FNYEAQ. The CDR3 contains 15 residues. The DNA of the CDR3 is TGTGCCAGCAGCATCGGACTAGCGGTACAAGAGACCCAGTACTTC. Protein: CASSIGLAVQETQYF.

The chain has TRBV14 and TRBJ2-5; D gene uncertain. The length of the CDR3 is 12 residues. V was clipped by 1 base and J by 4 bases, with 4 bases between them. Germline assignment: CDR1 SGHDN and CDR2 FVKESK. CDR3 bases: TGTGCCAGCAGCCAAGGGGCAGAGACCCAGTACTTC. Translated: CASSQGAETQYF.

The chain recombines TRBV25-1 with TRBJ2-7; a possible D gene is TRBD1 (5 bases). Germline V gene lookup returns CDR1 MGHDK and CDR2 SYGVNS. The V end was cut by 2 bases, the J end by 2 bases, with 16 bases between. This CDR3 has 16 amino acids. The CDR3 DNA sequence: TGTGCCAGCAGTGAAGGAAACAGGTCTAAACCCTACGAGCAGTACTTC. It encodes CASSEGNRSKPYEQYF.

This clonotype was counted a few times. J is TRBJ1-5 and V is TRBV11-1, with TRBD1 matching over 8 bases. The CDR3 consists of 18 residues. The J segment lost 5 bases and the V segment lost 1 base, leaving 13 bases of the junction unmatched. Germline lookup yields CDR1 SGHAT and CDR2 FQDESV (reference sequence). The CDR3 bases are TGTGCCAGCAGCTTAGGGCGGACAGGGCACTTTGTGGATCAGCCCCAGCATTTT. Translating it yields CASSLGRTGHFVDQPQHF.

V is TRBV20-1 and J is TRBJ2-2, with 8 nucleotides matching TRBD2. Unmatched junction bases numbered 4, after V lost 5 bases and J lost 2 bases. The CDR3 is 14 residues long. Germline CDR1 reads DFQATT; CDR2 reads SNEGSKA (reference sequence). CDR3 coding DNA: TGCAGTGCTGCCGGACTAGCCAACACCGGGGAGCTGTTTTTT. Translating it yields CSAAGLANTGELFF.

This chain connects TRBV5-1 to TRBJ2-1; perhaps TRBD2 as D (5 bases). The CDR3 spans 15 residues. Germline V gives CDR1 SGHRS, CDR2 YFSETQ. V shed 6 bases and J shed 4 bases, with 17 bases lying between them. The CDR3 loop is CASNPDGESYNEQFF. CDR3 coding DNA: TGCGCCAGCAACCCTGACGGGGAATCGTACAATGAGCAGTTCTTC.

This rearrangement joins TRBV5-1 to TRBJ1-1; D is ambiguous. The V gene's germline CDR1 is SGHRS and CDR2 YFSETQ. This CDR3 spans 15 amino acids. V dropped 3 bases and J dropped 3 bases, with 15 bases sitting between them. The CDR3 loop is CASSSIIIGDTEAFF. CDR3 DNA sequence: TGCGCCAGCAGCTCGATTATTATTGGGGACACTGAAGCTTTCTTT.

The chain links TRBV5-1 to TRBJ2-5; D remains ambiguous. Germline values: CDR1 SGHRS, CDR2 YFSETQ. The V gene lost 2 bases and the J gene lost 0 bases, with 14 bases spanning the gap. CDR3 length: 16 residues. CDR3 protein: CASSLPHLGNQETQYF. CDR3 in DNA: TGCGCCAGCAGCTTACCACATCTCGGAAACCAAGAGACCCAGTACTTC.

This clonotype was seen ten or more times. This chain connects TRBV12-3 or TRBV12-4 to TRBJ2-1; 12 bases align to TRBD1. Unmatched junction bases numbered 10, after V lost 3 bases and J lost 10 bases. The CDR3 is made up of 16 amino acids. Here the CDR3 DNA reads TGTGCCAGCAGTTTTATTCGGGACAGGGGGCGTACCGAGCAGTTCTTC. It yields the protein CASSFIRDRGRTEQFF.

There are a few counts of this clonotype. The chain is built from TRBV10-3 and TRBJ2-7, with D perhaps matching TRBD1 (5 bases). Trimming pared 3 bases from V and 7 bases from J, leaving 10 bases between. Germline lookup yields CDR1 ENHRY and CDR2 SYGVKD. The CDR3 contains 12 residues. This chain's CDR3 is CAISDRAQEQYF. The CDR3 region has the DNA TGTGCCATCAGTGACAGGGCCCAAGAGCAGTACTTC.

V is TRBV29-1 and J is TRBJ2-3; tentatively, D is TRBD2 (7 bases). Trimming shortened V by 8 bases and J by 4 bases, and 16 bases separated the two germline ends. The CDR3 has 13 residues. The germline V gene encodes CDR1 SQVTM and CDR2 ANQGSEA. The CDR3 DNA reads TGCAGCTCCTGGGGGGGGCAGGCAGATACGCAGTATTTT. This sequence encodes CSSWGGQADTQYF.